The next 27 T cell receptor beta chains were all read from a single sample in a study of T cells in Graves' hyperthyroidism and ophthalmopathy. RNA transcripts yielded amplified TCR beta CDR3 regions. Primed by the HTBI set, a first-round RT-PCR was run on the TCR CDR3. TCRdb redid the calling of the multiplex PCR reads with MiXCR, one entry per CDR3 protein. The top ten clones hold roughly 28% of a sample with about 180,000 distinct CDR3 sequences, approximately 15% of them seen once. Source material: blood. Every receptor here comes from a woman aged 45-59 years with Graves' hyperthyroidism.

The sample holds many counts of this clonotype. This chain connects TRBV2 to TRBJ2-3; no clear D. Germline V gene data show CDR1 as SNHLY and CDR2 as FYNNEI. CDR3 length equals 14 residues. V was shortened by 3 bases and J by 4 bases, with 11 bases between the two germline ends. The CDR3 sequence: CASSDPGKPDTQYF. Written as DNA, the CDR3 is TGTGCCAGCAGTGACCCCGGCAAACCAGATACGCAGTATTTT.

Only one count was recorded for this clonotype. This chain links TRBV29-1 with TRBJ2-7, with D tentatively TRBD1 or TRBD2 (5 bases each). Per the germline V gene, CDR1 is SQVTM and CDR2 is ANQGSEA. The CDR3 has 14 residues. Between the trimmed V and J ends, which lost 4 bases and 6 bases, there was a span of 19 bases. CDR3: CSVVTAGARSEQYF. DNA for the CDR3: TGCAGCGTTGTGACTGCCGGGGCCAGGTCCGAGCAGTACTTC.

With regard to this clonotype: This may stem from a read error, because a much larger clone lies one nucleotide away. The chain has TRBV18 and TRBJ2-3, with 10 bases identical to TRBD2. This CDR3 comprises 14 residues. Germline CDR1 is KGHSH and CDR2 is LQKENI. CDR3 sequence: CDSKGTSGTDTQYF. CDR3 in DNA: TGTGACAGTAAAGGGACTAGCGGCACAGATACGCAGTATTTT.

This clonotype occurred many times. The chain links TRBV29-1 to TRBJ2-7; weak D call: TRBD2 (5 bases). Germline lookup yields CDR1 SQVTM and CDR2 ANQGSEA. The V and J ends lost 7 bases and 0 bases respectively, with 19 bases between them. The CDR3 totals 15 residues. The DNA of the CDR3 is TGCAGCGCCCAGGACTCATATCTAAGCTCCTACGAGCAGTACTTC. Its translation: CSAQDSYLSSYEQYF.

This clonotype was counted many times. This CDR3 is CSASTGGTYEQYF. The CDR3, as DNA: TGCAGTGCTAGTACGGGGGGAACCTACGAGCAGTACTTC. This chain uses TRBV20-1 with TRBJ2-7; TRBD2 aligns across 7 bases. The CDR3 length is 13 residues. Germline assignment: CDR1 DFQATT and CDR2 SNEGSKA (reference sequence). V was clipped by 3 bases and J by 2 bases; unmatched bases: 4.

The gene calls are TRBV6-2 or TRBV6-3 and TRBJ2-2, with 9 bases aligning to TRBD2. Trimming removed 5 bases from V and 2 bases from J; junction bases left unmatched: 12. This CDR3 comprises 18 residues. Germline loops: CDR1 MNHEY, CDR2 SVGEGT. This CDR3 reads CASSVSGGRVKNTGELFF. The CDR3 coding sequence is TGTGCCAGCAGTGTTAGCGGGGGCCGAGTGAAAAACACCGGGGAGCTGTTTTTT.

The chain is built from TRBV20-1 and TRBJ2-1; 7 bases match TRBD2. The V gene's germline CDR1 is DFQATT and CDR2 SNEGSKA (reference sequence). V was pared by 2 bases and J by 3 bases, with 13 bases of the junction left unmatched. This CDR3 has 17 amino acids. CDR3 bases: TGCAGTGCTAGATTGAGTCTGGGGAGCGGGATCTACAATGAGCAGTTCTTC. This gives the protein CSARLSLGSGIYNEQFF.

This clonotype was detected many times. The chain combines TRBV7-9 with TRBJ1-5; a possible D gene is TRBD1 (6 bases). Trimming shortened V by 3 bases and J by 1 base, and 13 bases separated the two germline ends. CDR1 is SEHNR, CDR2 FQNEAQ, per germline (reference sequence). The CDR3 covers 16 residues. CDR3 nucleotides: TGTGCCAGCAGCTTGGGGGGGGCGCAGAGCAATCAGCCCCAGCATTTT. It yields the protein CASSLGGAQSNQPQHF.

This clonotype came up many times. CDR3 protein: CASSIGGYNGYTF. In DNA, the CDR3 is TGTGCCAGCAGTATAGGGGGATATAATGGCTACACCTTC. The chain employs TRBV27 and TRBJ1-2; D is possibly TRBD1 (6 bases). V shed 5 bases and J shed 6 bases, with 13 bases lying between them. The CDR3 runs 13 residues. Germline values: CDR1 MNHEY, CDR2 SMNVEV (reference sequence).

The sample holds many counts of this clonotype. This sequence joins TRBV4-3 and TRBJ2-2, with D perhaps TRBD2 (6 bases). The V end was cut by 6 bases, the J end by 0 bases, with 14 bases between. Germline V lookup: CDR1 LGHNA, CDR2 YSLEER. CDR3 size: 16 residues. The CDR3 sequence is CASRSAGTSNTGELFF. For the CDR3, the DNA is TGCGCCAGCAGATCCGCAGGGACTTCGAACACCGGGGAGCTGTTTTTT.

This clonotype was seen many times. The V gene is TRBV29-1, the J gene TRBJ1-2; D remains ambiguous. Germline V gene data show CDR1 as SQVTM and CDR2 as ANQGSEA. The CDR3 loop spans 11 amino acids. V lost 2 bases, J lost 5 bases, and 6 bases lay in between. CDR3 in DNA: TGCAGCGTTGAACCTCCATATGGCTACACCTTC. Amino acids: CSVEPPYGYTF.

This clonotype was recorded many times. The gene calls are TRBV12-3 or TRBV12-4 and TRBJ2-7, with D perhaps being TRBD1 or TRBD2 (5 bases each). The CDR3 runs to 12 residues. The V and J ends lost 6 bases and 4 bases respectively, with 10 bases between them. The CDR3 loop is CASRLGTYEQYF. Here the CDR3 DNA reads TGTGCCAGCAGGCTAGGGACGTACGAGCAGTACTTC.

Of note for this clonotype: The CDR3 carries no conserved terminal phenylalanine or tryptophan, so it likely arises from a read error. V usage is TRBV7-9 and J usage is TRBJ1-2; maybe TRBD1 (5 bases). Germline V gene data show CDR1 as SEHNR and CDR2 as FQNEAQ (reference sequence). The CDR3 is made up of 13 amino acids. The V and J ends lost 4 bases and 8 bases respectively, with 14 bases between them. CDR3 bases: TGTGCCAGCAGCTCGACAGCTCGTGCGGGCTACACCCTC. It translates to CASSSTARAGYTL.

There are a few counts of this clonotype. V and J are TRBV5-1 and TRBJ2-7, with a weak D call TRBD2 (5 bases). Looked up from germline, CDR1 is SGHRS and CDR2 is YFSETQ. V dropped 0 bases and J dropped 0 bases, with 10 bases sitting between them. The CDR3 loop spans 15 amino acids. CDR3 region: CASSLEAESSYEQYF. The CDR3 DNA follows: TGCGCCAGCAGCTTGGAAGCGGAAAGCTCCTACGAGCAGTACTTC.

In this sample, this clonotype turned up many times. CDR3: CSARAVSNTEAFF. The CDR3 DNA sequence: TGCAGTGCTAGAGCCGTTTCGAACACTGAAGCTTTCTTT. The V gene is TRBV20-1, the J gene TRBJ1-1; no reliable D call. Germline CDR1 DFQATT, CDR2 SNEGSKA (reference sequence). The CDR3 consists of 13 residues. Trimming pared 1 base from V and 1 base from J, leaving 7 bases between.

This clonotype appeared many times. The chain is built from TRBV15 and TRBJ1-4, with D tentatively TRBD1 (5 bases). This CDR3 is built from 17 residues. Germline lookup yields CDR1 LNHNV and CDR2 YYDKDF (reference sequence). The V end lost 2 bases, the J end lost 5 bases, and 18 bases lay between the germline ends. CDR3 loop: CATSRSLQTAANEKLFF. The CDR3 DNA sequence: TGTGCCACCAGCAGATCACTGCAGACAGCCGCAAATGAAAAACTGTTTTTT. Together with reference TRBV15 and TRBJ1-4, the CDR3 gives the full variable domain: DAMVIQNPRYQVTQFGKPVTLSCSQTLNHNVMYWYQQKSSQAPKLLFHYYDKDFNNEADTPDNFQSRRPNTSFCFLDIRSPGLGDTAMYLCATSRSLQTAANEKLFFGSGTQLSVL.

In its sample, this clonotype was seen many times. The chain employs TRBV6-1 and TRBJ1-1, with 8 bases fitting TRBD1. Germline trimming cut 6 bases from V and 6 bases from J; bases unmatched to any gene: 12. The CDR3 consists of 15 residues. Germline V gene data show CDR1 as MNHNS and CDR2 as SASEGT. CDR3 loop: CASRPDRGRRAEAFF. The CDR3, as DNA: TGTGCCAGCAGACCCGACAGGGGACGTCGGGCTGAAGCTTTCTTT.

In its sample, this clonotype was seen many times. The chain carries TRBV7-2 and TRBJ2-6, with 8 bases lining up with TRBD1. Germline CDR1 is SGHTA and CDR2 is FQGNSA. V trimming: 5 bases; J trimming: 3 bases; junction bases outside the gene matches: 6. CDR3 size: 16 residues. The CDR3 DNA reads as TGTGCCAGCAGCCCGCGGACAGGGAATGGGGCCAACGTCCTGACTTTC. Translation gives CASSPRTGNGANVLTF.

This clonotype was found many times. The chain employs TRBV29-1 and TRBJ2-3, with D unresolved. The germline V and J ends were trimmed by 3 bases and 5 bases, with 9 bases remaining between them. Germline V gene lookup returns CDR1 SQVTM and CDR2 ANQGSEA. CDR3 size: 12 residues. The CDR3 DNA reads TGCAGCGTTGATGTGGTTGTAGATACGCAGTATTTT. The encoded protein is CSVDVVVDTQYF.

This clonotype was picked up many times. The gene calls are TRBV5-1 and TRBJ2-1, with D perhaps matching TRBD1 (5 bases). Deletions cut 7 bases from V and 2 bases from J, with 16 bases between. The CDR3 is 15 amino acids. Germline V gene sequence: CDR1 SGHRS, CDR2 YFSETQ. The CDR3 reads CASGDAGYPYNEQFF. As DNA, the CDR3 is TGCGCCAGCGGGGATGCAGGGTATCCCTACAATGAGCAGTTCTTC.

This clonotype has a count of ten or more. The genes are TRBV2 and TRBJ1-5, with 7 bases lining up with TRBD1. The trim removed 6 bases at V and 4 bases at J, leaving 9 bases unmatched. The germline CDR1 and CDR2 sequences are SNHLY and FYNNEI. This CDR3 has 15 amino acids. CDR3 region: CASSAERGPNQPQHF. The CDR3 DNA follows: TGTGCCAGCAGCGCGGAAAGGGGGCCAAATCAGCCCCAGCATTTT.

This clonotype was detected many times. This sequence joins TRBV7-9 and TRBJ2-7; no reliable D call. The germline V and J ends were trimmed by 5 bases and 3 bases, with 5 bases remaining between them. The CDR3 covers 11 residues. Germline CDR1 and CDR2: SEHNR and FQNEAQ (reference sequence). The CDR3 DNA reads as TGTGCCAGCAGCGAGGACTACGAGCAGTACTTC. It translates to CASSEDYEQYF.

This clonotype was recorded at least ten times. V gene TRBV5-1 combines with J gene TRBJ2-5; D is undetermined. V lost 4 bases, J lost 3 bases, and 13 bases lay in between. Looked up from germline, CDR1 is SGHRS and CDR2 is YFSETQ. The CDR3 has 14 residues. The CDR3 spells CASSRSGQEETQYF. Written as DNA, the CDR3 is TGCGCCAGCAGCCGGTCGGGTCAAGAAGAGACCCAGTACTTC. Drawing the rest from reference TRBV5-1 and TRBJ2-5, the complete variable domain is KAGVTQTPRYLIKTRGQQVTLSCSPISGHRSVSWYQQTPGQGLQFLFEYFSETQRNKGNFPGRFSGRQFSNSRSEMNVSTLELGDSALYLCASSRSGQEETQYFGPGTRLLVL.

The genes are TRBV28 and TRBJ2-1, with no clear D. From germline, CDR1 is MDHEN and CDR2 SYDVKM. Trimming left V 6 bases short and J 0 bases short, with 9 bases between. There are 14 residues in the CDR3. The CDR3 coding sequence is TGTGCCAGCAGCAGAACCCTCTCCTACAATGAGCAGTTCTTC. It specifies CASSRTLSYNEQFF.

Many counts were recorded for this clonotype. The V and J genes are TRBV7-8 and TRBJ2-5; D might be TRBD2 (6 bases). The CDR3 loop spans 15 amino acids. Trimming stripped 5 bases from V and 1 base from J, with 14 bases between. Germline CDR1 SGHVS, CDR2 FQNEAQ. CDR3 nucleotide sequence: TGTGCCAGCAGCCGCCATGCGGGGCGCCAAGAGACCCAGTACTTC. Translating gives CASSRHAGRQETQYF.

This clonotype was seen many times. The chain joins TRBV7-2 to TRBJ2-7; the D is unclear. The CDR3 is 11 residues long. The V end was cut by 4 bases, the J end by 2 bases, with 3 bases between. Germline CDR1 reads SGHTA; CDR2 reads FQGNSA. Here the CDR3 reads CASSSTYEQYF. DNA of the CDR3: TGTGCCAGCAGCTCTACCTACGAGCAGTACTTC. Complete variable domain (other parts from reference TRBV7-2 and TRBJ2-7): GAGVSQSPSNKVTEKGKDVELRCDPISGHTALYWYRQSLGQGLEFLIYFQGNSAPDKSGLPSDRFSAERTGGSVSTLTIQRTQQEDSAVYLCASSSTYEQYFGPGTRLTVT.

The chain is built from TRBV20-1 and TRBJ1-1; D is possibly TRBD1 (6 bases). Germline lookup yields CDR1 DFQATT and CDR2 SNEGSKA (reference sequence). CDR3 length equals 15 residues. Trimming took off 2 bases at V and 3 bases at J, with 16 bases between the two ends. This CDR3 is CSARPIIRQDTEAFF. The DNA for the CDR3 is TGCAGTGCTAGACCAATAATACGACAGGACACTGAAGCTTTCTTT.